Listed below are T cell receptor beta chains from one sample, sequenced in a study of PD-1 blockade in classical Hodgkin lymphoma. Data came from immunoSEQ multiplex PCR; TCRdb stores just in-frame clones and leaves some out. The table records about 15,000 clones, roughly 90% of them present only once. The sample here was CD8+ T cells from blood, taken before the fourth cycle of nivolumab. The receptors were gathered from a human donor with classical Hodgkin lymphoma. Each CDR3 is given with its conserved first and last residue. D genes are given only for firm matches. Expanded clones get a size class; other rows say once, few or many, or leave the size out.

clone size	D gene	J gene	V gene	CDR3 protein	CDR3 DNA
.	.	TRBJ2-5	TRBV29-1	CSTGRGLEETQYF	TGCAGCACCGGGCGGGGTTTAGAAGAGACCCAGTACTTC
.	.	TRBJ2-1	TRBV7-3	CASSLLGAGEQFF	TGTGCCAGCAGCTTACTTGGGGCCGGTGAGCAGTTCTTC
.	TRBD2	TRBJ2-7	TRBV7-2	CASSRTSTKQYF	TGTGCCAGCAGCCGGACTAGCACCAAGCAGTACTTC
.	.	TRBJ2-2	TRBV28	CASSPTAGRGYTGELFF	TGTGCCAGCAGTCCCACAGCGGGGAGGGGGTACACCGGGGAGCTGTTTTTT
.	TRBD2	TRBJ2-7	TRBV19	CASSIAAGGGGYEQYF	TGTGCCAGTAGTATCGCGGCCGGGGGGGGTGGCTACGAGCAGTACTTC
.	.	TRBJ1-4	TRBV7-9	CASSLAAGDIEKLFF	TGTGCCAGCAGCTTAGCGGCAGGCGACATAGAAAAACTGTTTTTT
.	.	TRBJ2-5	TRBV5-1	CASSPGGFQETQYF	TGCGCCAGCAGCCCGGGGGGCTTCCAAGAGACCCAGTACTTC
.	.	TRBJ2-1	TRBV13	CASSLGSENNEQFF	TGTGCCAGCAGCTTAGGCTCGGAGAACAATGAGCAGTTCTTC
.	.	TRBJ2-7	TRBV7-7	CASSLGTGVGYEQYF	TGTGCCAGCAGCTTGGGGACGGGAGTCGGGTACGAGCAGTACTTC
once	.	TRBJ2-2	TRBV7-9	CASRPGTPLPGELFF	TGTGCCAGCAGGCCCGGGACTCCACTGCCCGGGGAGCTGTTTTTT
.	.	TRBJ2-3	TRBV28	CASSPPGFWSTDTQYF	TGTGCCAGCAGCCCTCCCGGGTTTTGGAGCACAGATACGCAGTATTTT
.	TRBD1	TRBJ2-7	TRBV28	CASSFEGQGADF	TGTGCCAGCAGTTTTGAGGGACAGGGGGCGGACTTC
.	.	TRBJ2-1	TRBV4-1	CASSFRLAQGEQFF	TGCGCCAGCAGCTTTAGACTGGCCCAGGGTGAGCAGTTCTTC
few	.	TRBJ2-1	TRBV4-1	CASSQPGQVGGRGYNEQFF	TGCGCCAGCAGCCAGCCGGGACAGGTGGGCGGGAGGGGGTACAATGAGCAGTTCTTC
.	.	TRBJ1-1	TRBV19	CASSIARGNEAFF	TGTGCCAGTAGTATAGCCAGGGGTAACGAAGCTTTCTTT
once	.	TRBJ2-1	TRBV6-5	CASSYDGPDYNEQFF	TGTGCCAGCAGTTACGACGGGCCGGACTACAATGAGCAGTTCTTC
once	.	TRBJ2-1	TRBV29-1	CSVLADNEQFF	TGCAGCGTCTTAGCTGACAATGAGCAGTTCTTC
.	TRBD1	TRBJ2-3	TRBV28	CASSSRQGAKDTQYF	TGTGCCAGCAGTAGCAGACAGGGGGCAAAAGATACGCAGTATTTT
.	TRBD1	TRBJ1-5	TRBV28	CASSRMEGQGRPQHF	TGTGCCAGCAGTCGAATGGAGGGACAGGGAAGGCCCCAGCATTTT
.	.	TRBJ1-1	TRBV4-1	CASSQGITDEAFF	TGCGCCAGCAGCCAAGGAATAACAGATGAAGCTTTCTTT
few	.	TRBJ2-7	TRBV27	CASRRAGQVYEQYF	TGTGCCAGCAGGAGAGCGGGACAGGTCTACGAGCAGTACTTC
few	.	TRBJ1-1	TRBV30	CAWSVDVSTEAFF	TGTGCCTGGAGTGTGGACGTCAGTACTGAAGCTTTCTTT
.	TRBD2	TRBJ2-1	TRBV6-5	CASSYGRATNEQFF	TGTGCCAGCAGTTACGGGAGGGCCACCAATGAGCAGTTCTTC
.	.	TRBJ2-1	TRBV2	CASTTGANNEQFF	TGTGCCAGCACCACGGGAGCCAACAATGAGCAGTTCTTC
.	.	TRBJ1-1	TRBV12-5	CASGLTSNTEAFF	TGTGCTAGTGGTTTGACAAGTAACACTGAAGCTTTCTTT
.	.	TRBJ1-2	TRBV27	CASKTSQGRGYTF	TGTGCCAGCAAAACATCCCAGGGACGAGGCTACACCTTC
.	.	TRBJ2-5	TRBV5-1	CASSPPGGNQETQYF	TGCGCCAGCAGCCCCCCTGGGGGAAACCAAGAGACCCAGTACTTC
.	TRBD1	TRBJ1-4	TRBV2	CASSDLDRGDEKLFF	TGTGCCAGCAGTGATTTGGACAGGGGTGATGAAAAACTGTTTTTT
.	.	TRBJ2-1	TRBV10-3	CAIRLDRDDNNEQFF	TGTGCCATCAGATTAGACCGGGACGACAACAATGAGCAGTTCTTC
.	.	TRBJ2-5	TRBV5-8	CASSKDSQETQYF	TGTGCCAGCAGCAAGGACAGCCAAGAGACCCAGTACTTC
.	.	TRBJ1-1	TRBV15	CATSRVGEGTEAFF	TGTGCCACCAGCAGAGTCGGCGAGGGCACTGAAGCTTTCTTT
.	.	TRBJ2-7	TRBV28	CASSLPDTSYEQYF	TGTGCCAGCAGTTTACCGGACACCTCCTACGAGCAGTACTTC
few	.	TRBJ1-2	TRBV4-1	CASSQGQGGYGYTF	TGCGCCAGCAGCCAAGGTCAGGGTGGCTATGGCTACACCTTC
.	.	TRBJ2-1	TRBV7-9	CASSLAYQQFF	TGTGCCAGCAGCTTGGCGTACCAGCAGTTCTTC
.	TRBD1	TRBJ2-7	TRBV5-1	CASSFTGTGFHEQYF	TGCGCCAGCAGCTTTACCGGGACAGGGTTCCACGAGCAGTACTTC